This T cell receptor beta chain was sequenced for a study of CD8+ T cells in alopecia areata. Germline CDR1 SQVTM, CDR2 ANQGSEA. V shed 5 bases and J 7 bases; nucleotides not matched to a gene: 10. The CDR3 is made up of 14 amino acids. Treatment described: oral pan-JAK inhibitor, 5-10 mg twice daily. The authors extracted RNA and reverse transcribed it into cDNA as the sequencing template. Using immunoSEQ multiplex PCR, the repertoire was profiled, and TCRdb retains in-frame clones only, with some absent. The sample includes 210,000 or so clones, approximately 72% seen only once; the top ten take about 1.2%.

This receptor was identified in a human donor with alopecia areata. The sample here was CD4+ T cells sorted from blood, taken between weeks 43 and 45, from a patient treated with tofacitinib. The chain couples TRBV29-1 to TRBJ2-1, with TRBD2 matching over 8 bases. The CDR3 bases are TGCAGCGTTCCACGGACGGGAGGGTCGAATGAGCAGTTCTTC. It is translated as CSVPRTGGSNEQFF.